One T cell receptor beta chain is described in this entry. This specimen belongs to a study of patients and donors after allogeneic stem cell transplantation. V gave up 2 bases and J gave up 8 bases, with 21 bases separating them. CDR1 is MGHRA and CDR2 is YSYEKL in the germline V gene. This CDR3 region has 16 residues. TCRdb re-called the RT-PCR reads through MiXCR, storing one row per CDR3 protein. The data show 390,000 or so distinct CDR3 sequences, around 16% seen once. The chain joins TRBV4-1 to TRBJ1-2; TRBD1 is a possible D gene (6 bases). The receptor comes from a human donor who was either an allogeneic HSCT recipient or a stem cell or donor lymphocyte infusion donor (not recorded which). It is not recorded whose cells these are; they may come from a transplant donor. Sample: blood, either unsorted or a sorted T cell fraction (not recorded which). In DNA form, the CDR3 reads TGCGCCAGCAGCCAACCGCGATGGGGGGCCCGGTTCGGCTACACCTTC. Translating gives CASSQPRWGARFGYTF.